Described below is a single T cell receptor beta chain sequence and its context. CDR1 is MNHNS and CDR2 is SASEGT in the germline V gene. The CDR3 runs 15 residues. V gave up 6 bases and J gave up 6 bases; unmatched junction bases: 8. The entry originates in a study of Tregs in tolerant kidney transplant recipients. Repertoires were generated with immunoSEQ multiplex PCR, while TCRdb's copy carries only in-frame clones and drops some. The sample holds some 64,000 clones, 95% to 98% seen once. This clonotype was obtained from a human donor who received a combined kidney and bone marrow transplant. This chain connects TRBV6-1 to TRBJ1-2, with 12 bases fitting TRBD1. Sequences were derived from Tregs from blood, sampled before the transplant. This chain's CDR3 is CASSVRDRGQNGYTF. The CDR3 coding sequence is TGTGCCAGCAGCGTGCGGGACAGGGGGCAAAATGGCTACACCTTC.